Given below is one TCR beta chain in context. No antigen is known for it. There are no base qualities to consult, and no much larger clone falls within one base. The junction carries 9 bases between V and J, which are trimmed by 6 bases and 1 base respectively. Sequences SNHLY (CDR1) and FYNNEI (CDR2) are obtained from the germline V gene. The CDR3 contains 13 residues, cysteine and phenylalanine counted. The DNA shown is the 39-base CDR3, in frame from base 1. The cohort was made up of 666 healthy bone marrow donors. All cohort members were sampled while nominally healthy, although unrecorded immune exposures were likely present. The donor tested CMV seronegative and was one of the 352 seronegative cohort members. Each donor provided a peripheral blood sample, and peripheral blood mononuclear cells were used for TCR beta sequencing. Genomic DNA was extracted from the blood cell samples with the Qiagen DNeasy Blood Extraction Kit.

The library came from the immunoSEQ multiplex PCR assay. For the multiplex PCR, a mixture combining 60 forward primers for TCR Vbeta segments and 13 reverse primers for TCR Jbeta segments was used. The CDR3 region of rearranged TCR beta genes was amplified from genomic DNA by a multiplex PCR assay. The Illumina HiSeq System was used to sequence the amplified TCR beta libraries as 87-base-pair reads. The source study handled its data this way. In a later analysis, 80 million or so unique TCR beta chains were counted across the roughly 610 repertoires, and approximately 11 million of these chains were shared by at least two donors. Raw reads were error-corrected and collapsed into unique sequences by a nearest-neighbor algorithm in which closely related sequences were merged to remove PCR and sequencing errors. CDR3 sequences were aligned to IMGT reference sequences to assign V, D and J gene segments. For a sequence to be retained, a match of at least six nucleotides was required to both a V gene segment and a J gene segment. A rearrangement counted as productive if the CDR3 had no stop codons and remained in frame with V and J, and every other rearrangement counted as non-productive. CDR3 was defined by IMGT convention, running from the second conserved V-encoded cysteine to the conserved J-encoded phenylalanine. The earlier analysis of around 640 of the donors excluded sequences that lacked an unambiguous match to a single V gene segment. In an earlier analysis of 450 to 700 of the donors, V segments were called functional above 56.7% productive rearrangements and were called segregating when the between-donor standard deviation exceeded 5%. To diagnose cytomegalovirus status from the catalog of TCR beta chain sequences, a statistical classification framework was built. A later analysis assigned V and J genes by comparing TCR nucleotide sequences with IMGT/GENE-DB human TR gene sequences. The TCRdist pipeline was used in a later analysis to assign CDR3 sequences and most-parsimonious VDJ recombination scenarios. In a later analysis, every TCR beta chain was defined by the combination of its CDR3 amino acid sequence and its V-gene family, and reads without a unique V-gene family were dropped. A later analysis removed 500 to 600 highly shared, low-generation-probability nucleotide sequences to deal with suspected cross-contamination and a sequencing artifact. In a later analysis, a clonal expansion index for each public chain was calculated from normalized within-repertoire ranks of inferred template counts. In a later analysis, generation probabilities were computed with a VDJ recombination model fitted to out-of-frame rearrangements, and the resulting probabilities were checked against IGoR. A later analysis scored TCR-TCR, TCR-HLA and TCR-CMV co-occurrence with hypergeometric tests, applying a repertoire-size bias correction to TCR pairs. In a later analysis, false discovery rates were estimated by permuting HLA or CMV assignments 20 times. In a later analysis, co-occurring TCRs were grouped using DBSCAN, with TCRdist sequence similarity added in when clustering inside HLA-allele-positive subsets. Repertoires with fewer than 30,000 or more than 120,000 public chains, plus five repertoires with anomalous nucleotide sharing, were excluded from co-occurrence clustering. Here the immuneACCESS table is served through TCRdb, limited to in-frame sequences with V and J called. Missing clones are a known gap in these copies; in checked studies unresolved V genes cover under half, and the rest lacks a known reason. V and J calls and clone size are copied from that table; D and trimming were computed from the DNA. The sample table lists 110,000 to 150,000 clones, 60% to 80% of them with a count of one. Jointly, the top ten make up 1.5% to 2% of the sample.

The data belong to a study of cytomegalovirus exposure and HLA in healthy donors (dated by TCRdb to about 2017). Regarding the study in general: An earlier analysis of roughly 500 of the donors reported more than 250 Gb of sequence data and some 120 million unique TCR beta sequences from approximately 180 million T cells. About 310 gigabases of sequencing data and 70 million to 85 million unique TCR sequences were included in an early release covering 550 to 800 HLA-typed donors. Of the approximately 400 genotyped donors, more than 75% were placed in the genetic ancestry cluster associated with self-reported Caucasian donors. The aim of the study was to test whether cataloging public T cell receptors could identify signatures of past pathogen exposure. The study profiled the T cell repertoires of about 720 subjects by immunosequencing and related them to cytomegalovirus serostatus. In addition to the first cohort of several hundred subjects, a separate validation cohort of 130 or so different subjects was used. The study combined high-throughput TCR immunosequencing, statistical association of individual TCRs with disease status, and machine learning to predict cytomegalovirus infection status. In a later analysis, previously published TCR beta repertoires from about 670 donors were re-analyzed and high-resolution HLA genotyping was added so that TCR occurrence patterns could be studied. In the later analysis, no new phenotypic data were used to find candidate immune exposures; instead, reliance was placed on TCR beta sequences and their occurrence across donors. An earlier analysis of several hundred of the donors applied high-throughput TCR beta sequencing to assess whether each TCR beta V gene segment acted as functional or pseudogenic. Donor age, sex, ethnicity and CMV serostatus were compiled together with the repertoire data. Genome-wide SNP genotypes for about three fifths of the roughly 700 donors were used in a later genetic analysis, which treated that subset as a discovery cohort. Every discovery cohort repertoire had been produced on one sequencing platform. Both class I and class II loci were covered by HLA typing, at four-digit resolution. The number of donors typed differed by locus, with roughly 629-640 for A, B, C, DRB1 and DQB1, more than 500 for DQA1, some 570 for DPA1, and around 430 for DPB1. About five DR-DQ haplotypes were treated as single units for association and clustering because of strong linkage in the cohort. Across approximately 420 genotyped donors of the cohort, an average of approximately 220,000 unique TCR beta nucleotide sequences per donor were sequenced, and 15% to 20% of those sequences were non-productive.

The research as a whole found: Some IMGT-functional V segments, including TRBV6-2 and TRBV6-3, could not be told apart with the 87-base-pair reads, so those segments were excluded. A later genetic analysis reported fewer N-insertions in productive TCRs among donors in an Asian-associated ancestry cluster than the approximately 700-donor mean. Correlated functional status among segregating V segments might be attributable to linkage disequilibrium, but an unknown experimental factor could not be ruled out. Most TCR sequences were seen in very few donors, while some public TCRs were found in many individuals. According to a later analysis, TCR association rates differed among HLA loci, with DRB1 alleles showing the most associated TCRs and HLA-C alleles showing the fewest. In a later analysis, most CMV-associated TCR beta chains were found to appear HLA-restricted, with HLA associations seemingly driven largely by CMV exposure. Roughly uniform sequencing depth across donors was assumed in presence/absence analyses, although this assumption may not hold. The only immune exposure information available for the cohort was CMV serostatus. In a later genetic analysis, a missense DCLRE1C variant was associated with V-gene and J-gene trimming of TCR beta chains, and the association was replicated in an independent cohort. A cluster of highly shared sequence variants was judged likely to represent a technical artifact of the sequencing pipeline. A total of fewer than 200 TCR beta chains were listed by the study as associated with cytomegalovirus. The authors suggested that the approach could potentially be extended to other disease states and immunological phenotypes. Because HLA typing was unavailable for some donors at each locus, only the typed subset was used in association tests. In this cohort, only TCR beta chains were sequenced, and detectable features were limited by the absence of alpha or paired-chain data. In a later analysis, HLA-associated TCR beta chains were found to be more clonally expanded and to have lower generation probabilities than equally common non-associated chains. According to a later analysis, parvovirus B19, influenza, CMV and Epstein-Barr virus appeared linked to several top co-occurrence clusters. A later analysis associated about 17,000 TCR beta sequences with specific HLA alleles at a false discovery rate of 0.05. Strong co-occurrence of HLA alleles, especially DR and DQ, made assigning TCR associations to individual alleles difficult. In vitro tests confirmed that three of the cytomegalovirus-associated TCR beta chains recognize cytomegalovirus antigens. In an earlier analysis of more than 450 of the donors, most TCR beta V segments were observed in productive rearrangements about 90% or about 30% of the time, broadly matching IMGT annotations. A further reported finding was that TCR beta sequences accurately predicted the HLA-A and HLA-B alleles for most subjects in the first cohort. The classifier was reported to diagnose cytomegalovirus status with high specificity and sensitivity in both the original and validation cohorts. The earlier analysis of around 600 of the donors excluded 15 to 20 rarely observed V segments, including chromosome 9 orphons, because counts were too low.

Sequenced: PBMCs. The chain is made from TRBV2 and TRBJ1-2; tentative D gene TRBD1, with 5 bases matching. The source of this sequence is a woman aged 25-40 years in good health and CMV-seronegative. The CDR3 protein: CASSLDSNYGYTF. The DNA reads as follows: TGTGCCAGCAGCCTCGACAGTAACTATGGCTACACCTTC.